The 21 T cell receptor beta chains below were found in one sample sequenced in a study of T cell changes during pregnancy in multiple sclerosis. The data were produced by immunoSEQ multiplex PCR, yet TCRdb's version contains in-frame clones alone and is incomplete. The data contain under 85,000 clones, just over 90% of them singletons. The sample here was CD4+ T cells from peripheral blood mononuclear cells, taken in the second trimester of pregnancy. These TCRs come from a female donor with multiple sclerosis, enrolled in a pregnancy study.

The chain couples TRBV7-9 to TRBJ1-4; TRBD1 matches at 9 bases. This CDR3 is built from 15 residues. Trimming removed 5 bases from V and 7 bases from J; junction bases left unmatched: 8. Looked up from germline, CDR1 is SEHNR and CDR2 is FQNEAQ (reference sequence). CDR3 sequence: CASSQSGTGSEKLFF. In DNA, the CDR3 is TGTGCCAGCAGCCAGTCCGGGACAGGGAGTGAAAAACTGTTTTTT.

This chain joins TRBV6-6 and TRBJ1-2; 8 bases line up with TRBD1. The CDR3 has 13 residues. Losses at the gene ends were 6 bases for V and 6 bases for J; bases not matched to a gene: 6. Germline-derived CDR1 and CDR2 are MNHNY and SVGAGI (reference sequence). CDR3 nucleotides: TGTGCCAGCAGGGACGGACAGGGTAATGGCTACACCTTC. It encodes CASRDGQGNGYTF.

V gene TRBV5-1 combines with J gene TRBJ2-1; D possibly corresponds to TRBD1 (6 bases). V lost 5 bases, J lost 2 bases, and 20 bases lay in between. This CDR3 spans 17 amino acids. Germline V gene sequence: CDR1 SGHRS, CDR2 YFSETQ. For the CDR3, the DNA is TGCGCCAGCAGTATCGCGACAGGTTCTCTCCCCTACAATGAGCAGTTCTTC. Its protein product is CASSIATGSLPYNEQFF.

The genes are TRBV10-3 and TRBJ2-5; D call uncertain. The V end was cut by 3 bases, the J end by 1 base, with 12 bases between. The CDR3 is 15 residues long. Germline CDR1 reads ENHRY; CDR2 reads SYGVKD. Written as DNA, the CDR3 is TGTGCCATCAGTGATATGGTAGCCCCCCAAGAGACCCAGTACTTC. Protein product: CAISDMVAPQETQYF.

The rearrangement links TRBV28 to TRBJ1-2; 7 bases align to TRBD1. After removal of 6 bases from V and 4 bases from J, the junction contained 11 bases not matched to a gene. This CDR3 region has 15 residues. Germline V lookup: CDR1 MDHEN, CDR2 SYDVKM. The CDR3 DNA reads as TGTGCCAGCAGCTCGGACAGGCGGCATAGCTATGGCTACACCTTC. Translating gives CASSSDRRHSYGYTF.

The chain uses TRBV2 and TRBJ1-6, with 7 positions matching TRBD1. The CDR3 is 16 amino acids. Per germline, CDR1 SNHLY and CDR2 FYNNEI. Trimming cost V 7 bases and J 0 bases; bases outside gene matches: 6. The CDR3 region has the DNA TGTGCCAGCAAGTTGGCAGGGGGCTCCTATAATTCACCCCTCCACTTT. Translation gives CASKLAGGSYNSPLHF.

The CDR3 protein is CASSQQGNSGNTIYF. The CDR3 bases are TGTGCCAGCAGCCAACAGGGAAACTCTGGAAACACCATATATTTT. The chain links TRBV7-6 to TRBJ1-3, with a weak D call TRBD1 (6 bases). The V and J ends lost 5 bases and 0 bases respectively, with 11 bases between them. The CDR3 consists of 15 residues. Germline V gives CDR1 SGHVS, CDR2 FNYEAQ. The complete variable domain, with remaining parts taken from reference TRBV7-6 and TRBJ1-3, reads GAGVSQSPRYKVTKRGQDVALRCDPISGHVSLYWYRQALGQGPEFLTYFNYEAQQDKSGLPNDRFSAERPEGSISTLTIQRTEQRDSAMYRCASSQQGNSGNTIYFGEGSWLTVV.

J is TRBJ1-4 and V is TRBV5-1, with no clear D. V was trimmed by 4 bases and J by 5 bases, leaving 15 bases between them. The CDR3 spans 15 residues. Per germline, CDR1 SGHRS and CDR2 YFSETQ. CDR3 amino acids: CASSPGGVPNEKLFF. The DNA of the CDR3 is TGCGCCAGCAGCCCTGGCGGGGTGCCGAATGAAAAACTGTTTTTT. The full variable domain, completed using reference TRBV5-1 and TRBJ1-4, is KAGVTQTPRYLIKTRGQQVTLSCSPISGHRSVSWYQQTPGQGLQFLFEYFSETQRNKGNFPGRFSGRQFSNSRSEMNVSTLELGDSALYLCASSPGGVPNEKLFFGSGTQLSVL.

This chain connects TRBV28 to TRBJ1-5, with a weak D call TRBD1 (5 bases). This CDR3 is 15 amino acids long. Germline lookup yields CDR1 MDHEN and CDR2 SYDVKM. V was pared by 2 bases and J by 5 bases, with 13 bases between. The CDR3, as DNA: TGTGCCAGCAGTTTAAGGTTGCAGGGTGATCAGCCCCAGCATTTT. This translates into CASSLRLQGDQPQHF.

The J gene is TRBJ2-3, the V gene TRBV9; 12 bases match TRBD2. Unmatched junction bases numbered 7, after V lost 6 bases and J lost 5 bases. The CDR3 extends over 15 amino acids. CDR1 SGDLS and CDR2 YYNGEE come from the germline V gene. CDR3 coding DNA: TGTGCCAGCACCCTAGCGGGGGGGACGAAAGATACGCAGTATTTT. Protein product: CASTLAGGTKDTQYF.

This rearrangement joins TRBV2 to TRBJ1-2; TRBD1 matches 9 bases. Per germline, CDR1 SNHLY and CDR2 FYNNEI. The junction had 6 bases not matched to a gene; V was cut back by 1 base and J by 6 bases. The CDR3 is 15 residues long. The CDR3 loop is CASSEGGTGSHGYTF. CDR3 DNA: TGTGCCAGCAGTGAAGGGGGGACAGGGAGTCATGGCTACACCTTC.

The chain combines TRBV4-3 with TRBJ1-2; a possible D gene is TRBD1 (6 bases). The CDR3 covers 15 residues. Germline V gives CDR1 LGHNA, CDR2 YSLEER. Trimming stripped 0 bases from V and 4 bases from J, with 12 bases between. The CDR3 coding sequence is TGCGCCAGCAGCCAAGAGGGGCAGGGGTTCTATGGCTACACCTTC. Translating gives CASSQEGQGFYGYTF.

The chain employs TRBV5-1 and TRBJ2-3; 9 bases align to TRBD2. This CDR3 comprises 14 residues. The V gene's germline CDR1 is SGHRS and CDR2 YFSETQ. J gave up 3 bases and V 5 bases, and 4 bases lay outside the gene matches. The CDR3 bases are TGCGCCAGCAGGGATCTAGCGGGAACAGATACGCAGTATTTT. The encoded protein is CASRDLAGTDTQYF.

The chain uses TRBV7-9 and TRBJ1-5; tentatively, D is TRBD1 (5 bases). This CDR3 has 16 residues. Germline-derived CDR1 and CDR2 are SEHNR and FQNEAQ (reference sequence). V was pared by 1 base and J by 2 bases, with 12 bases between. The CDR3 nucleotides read TGTGCCAGCAGCTTAGGTACGGGAGGGGGCAATCAGCCCCAGCATTTT. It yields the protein CASSLGTGGGNQPQHF.

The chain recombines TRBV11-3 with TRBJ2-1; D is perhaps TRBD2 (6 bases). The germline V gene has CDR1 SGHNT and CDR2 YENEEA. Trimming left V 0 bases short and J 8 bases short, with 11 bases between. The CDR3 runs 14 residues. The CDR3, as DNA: TGTGCCAGCAGCTTAGATGGGACTTCAGATGAGCAGTTCTTC. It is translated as CASSLDGTSDEQFF.

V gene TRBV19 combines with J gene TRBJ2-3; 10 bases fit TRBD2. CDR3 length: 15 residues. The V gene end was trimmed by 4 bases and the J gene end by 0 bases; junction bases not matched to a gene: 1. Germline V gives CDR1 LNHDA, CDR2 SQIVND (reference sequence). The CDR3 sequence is CASSTSGGSTDTQYF. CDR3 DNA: TGTGCCAGTAGTACTAGCGGGGGAAGCACAGATACGCAGTATTTT.

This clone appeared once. CDR3 nucleotide sequence: TGTGCCAGCAGCGCCAGGGCGAACACTGAAGCTTTCTTT. Amino acid sequence: CASSARANTEAFF. The chain recombines TRBV6-6 with TRBJ1-1; maybe TRBD1 (5 bases). Per the germline V gene, CDR1 is MNHNY and CDR2 is SVGAGI (reference sequence). The ends were cut back, 6 bases at V and 1 base at J, with 9 bases in the middle. CDR3 length: 13 residues.

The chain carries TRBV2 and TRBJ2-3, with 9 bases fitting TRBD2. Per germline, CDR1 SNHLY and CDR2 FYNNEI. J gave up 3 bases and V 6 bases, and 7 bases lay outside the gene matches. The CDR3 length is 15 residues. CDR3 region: CASSGPGLATDTQYF. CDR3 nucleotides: TGTGCCAGCAGCGGACCGGGACTAGCAACAGATACGCAGTATTTT.

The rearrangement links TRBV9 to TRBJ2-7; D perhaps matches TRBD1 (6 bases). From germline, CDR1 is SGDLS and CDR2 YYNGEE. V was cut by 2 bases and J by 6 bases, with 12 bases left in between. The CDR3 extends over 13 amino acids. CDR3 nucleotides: TGTGCCAGCAGCGTCTTAGGGGGTAGCGAGCAGTACTTC. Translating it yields CASSVLGGSEQYF.

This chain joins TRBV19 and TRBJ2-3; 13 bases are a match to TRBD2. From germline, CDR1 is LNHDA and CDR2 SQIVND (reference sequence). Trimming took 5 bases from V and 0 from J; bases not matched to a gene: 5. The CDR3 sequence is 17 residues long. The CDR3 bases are TGTGCCAGTAGTGTGACTAGCGGGAGGTTTAGCACAGATACGCAGTATTTT. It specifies CASSVTSGRFSTDTQYF.

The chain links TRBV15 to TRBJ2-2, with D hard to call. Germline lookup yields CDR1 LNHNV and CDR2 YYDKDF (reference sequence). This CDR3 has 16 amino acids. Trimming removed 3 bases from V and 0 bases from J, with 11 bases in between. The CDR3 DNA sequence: TGTGCCACCAGCAGGGGTAGCCTAGCGAACACCGGGGAGCTGTTTTTT. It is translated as CATSRGSLANTGELFF.